The 28 T cell receptor beta chains below all came from one sample that was sequenced in a study of PD-L1 blockade in urothelial cancer. Clones were read by immunoSEQ multiplex PCR, and TCRdb kept only the in-frame ones, dropping some. Of just over 20,000 clones in the sample, 85% to 90% were seen once. The sample here was PBMCs, taken around atezolizumab (anti-PD-L1) treatment. The origin of the receptors is a woman aged 55 to 70 with urothelial cancer.

The chain couples TRBV6-5 to TRBJ1-5; D may be TRBD1 (6 bases). Trimming stripped 5 bases from V and 5 bases from J, with 16 bases between. This CDR3 region has 15 residues. CDR1 is MNHEY and CDR2 is SVGAGI in the germline V gene. The CDR3 bases are TGTGCCAGCAGTACACACAGGGTGAGGGATCAGCCCCAGCATTTT. It codes for CASSTHRVRDQPQHF.

This clone appeared a single time. This chain joins TRBV4-1 and TRBJ2-3; D might be TRBD2 (6 bases). Germline CDR1 and CDR2: MGHRA and YSYEKL. The CDR3 totals 16 residues. Trimming shortened V by 1 base and J by 2 bases, and 13 bases separated the two germline ends. The CDR3 bases are TGCGCCAGCAGCCAAGGACGGAGGGCATCCACAGATACGCAGTATTTT. It translates to CASSQGRRASTDTQYF.

This clone was observed a single time. This sequence joins TRBV28 and TRBJ2-5, with 9 bases lining up with TRBD2. Losses at the gene ends were 4 bases for V and 2 bases for J; bases not matched to a gene: 17. The CDR3 consists of 19 residues. Germline values: CDR1 MDHEN, CDR2 SYDVKM. The chain's CDR3 is CASSSSVLQTSGRQETQYF. The CDR3 coding sequence is TGTGCCAGCAGTTCATCCGTCCTTCAGACTAGCGGAAGACAAGAGACCCAGTACTTC.

This clone came up once. This chain uses TRBV14 with TRBJ2-5, with 8 positions matching TRBD2. Unmatched junction bases numbered 3, after V lost 4 bases and J lost 5 bases. The CDR3 covers 13 residues. CDR1 and CDR2 from the germline V gene are SGHDN and FVKESK. In DNA, the CDR3 is TGTGCCAGCAGCCCCCGACTAGCGGAGACCCAGTACTTC. Its protein is CASSPRLAETQYF.

The rearrangement uses TRBV9 and TRBJ2-5; 9 bases agree with TRBD1. Germline CDR1 SGDLS, CDR2 YYNGEE. V trimming: 0 bases; J trimming: 5 bases; junction bases outside the gene matches: 8. The CDR3 spans 16 residues. The CDR3 bases are TGTGCCAGCAGCGTAGAAGGGACAGGGAGCGACGAGACCCAGTACTTC. Amino acid sequence: CASSVEGTGSDETQYF.

This chain connects TRBV11-1 to TRBJ2-6; TRBD1 aligns across 11 bases. The CDR3 length is 17 residues. The ends lost 5 bases at V and 1 base at J; junction bases unmatched: 4. Germline loops: CDR1 SGHAT, CDR2 FQDESV (reference sequence). The DNA of the CDR3 is TGTGCCAGCAGCAGAGGGGACAGGGGGTCTGGGGCCAACGTCCTGACTTTC. Translating it yields CASSRGDRGSGANVLTF.

V is TRBV29-1 and J is TRBJ2-5, with D perhaps matching TRBD1 (5 bases). Per germline, CDR1 SQVTM and CDR2 ANQGSEA. The CDR3 loop spans 12 amino acids. V lost 8 bases and J 4 bases, leaving 14 bases between the germline ends. CDR3 amino acids: CSSRVLGETQYF. CDR3 in DNA: TGCAGCTCCAGGGTTTTGGGAGAGACCCAGTACTTC.

The chain is built from TRBV2 and TRBJ1-3; 8 bases match TRBD1. The V gene's germline CDR1 is SNHLY and CDR2 FYNNEI. Losses at the gene ends were 6 bases for V and 8 bases for J; bases not matched to a gene: 6. The CDR3 covers 13 residues. CDR3 sequence: CASSGQGWYTIYF. The CDR3 DNA follows: TGTGCCAGCAGCGGACAGGGTTGGTACACCATATATTTT.

J is TRBJ1-5 and V is TRBV7-2, with 7 bases matching TRBD1. Germline trimming cut 3 bases from V and 3 bases from J; bases unmatched to any gene: 8. The CDR3 is 16 residues long. CDR1 SGHTA and CDR2 FQGNSA come from the germline V gene. CDR3 amino acids: CASSLGATGFNQPQHF. CDR3 DNA sequence: TGTGCCAGCAGCTTGGGGGCGACAGGGTTCAATCAGCCCCAGCATTTT.

This chain connects TRBV6-4 to TRBJ2-1; TRBD2 aligns across 12 bases. The germline CDR1 and CDR2 sequences are MRHNA and SNTAGT. Trimming at V came to 3 bases and at J to 4 bases, leaving 7 bases not matched to a gene. The CDR3 runs to 17 residues. Written as DNA, the CDR3 is TGTGCCAGCAGTGAAGTTCTAGCGGGAGGGGGGTACAATGAGCAGTTCTTC. As protein: CASSEVLAGGGYNEQFF.

The V and J genes are TRBV10-1 and TRBJ1-4, with a tentative D call TRBD1 (6 bases). V was pared by 0 bases and J by 8 bases, with 10 bases between. CDR3 length: 14 residues. CDR1 is WNHNN, CDR2 SYGVQD, per germline (reference sequence). The CDR3 sequence: CASSESGQWEKLFF. CDR3 sequence (DNA): TGCGCCAGCAGTGAGTCGGGACAATGGGAAAAACTGTTTTTT.

The chain has TRBV19 and TRBJ1-5, with D maybe TRBD1 (5 bases). Deletions cut 3 bases from V and 5 bases from J, with 14 bases between. Germline loops: CDR1 LNHDA, CDR2 SQIVND (reference sequence). The CDR3 runs 15 residues. CDR3 nucleotide sequence: TGTGCCAGTAGTATGAATCAGGGAGGGTATCAGCCCCAGCATTTT. It specifies CASSMNQGGYQPQHF.

Here the CDR3 reads CASSLVEGETQYF. CDR3 in DNA: TGTGCCAGCAGCTTAGTGGAGGGAGAGACCCAGTACTTC. The chain links TRBV11-2 to TRBJ2-5, with D possibly matching TRBD2 (6 bases). The length of the CDR3 is 13 residues. V was clipped by 1 base and J by 4 bases, with 7 bases between them. Germline V CDR1 and CDR2: SGHAT, FQNNGV.

The chain links TRBV7-6 to TRBJ2-2; 8 positions agree with TRBD1. Trimming removed 6 bases from V and 1 base from J; junction bases left unmatched: 4. Germline values: CDR1 SGHVS, CDR2 FNYEAQ. CDR3 length: 15 residues. In DNA form, the CDR3 reads TGTGCCAGCAGTCCCGGGACAGGGAACACCGGGGAGCTGTTTTTT. This gives the protein CASSPGTGNTGELFF.

V usage is TRBV7-9 and J usage is TRBJ2-3; 7 bases fit TRBD1. The CDR3 is 14 residues long. With 2 bases clipped from V and 5 bases from J, the junction kept 4 bases outside the gene matches. Germline assignment: CDR1 SEHNR and CDR2 FQNEAQ (reference sequence). The CDR3 spells CASSLNHRGDTQYF. As DNA, the CDR3 is TGTGCCAGCAGCTTAAATCACAGGGGAGATACGCAGTATTTT.

This chain joins TRBV9 and TRBJ2-1, with TRBD2 matching over 12 bases. V dropped 4 bases and J dropped 0; count of bases not matched to a gene: 11. The CDR3 is 19 amino acids. In germline, CDR1 is SGDLS, CDR2 YYNGEE. CDR3 amino acids: CASSPQASGRGASYNEQFF. CDR3 coding DNA: TGTGCCAGCAGCCCCCAGGCTAGCGGGAGGGGGGCCTCCTACAATGAGCAGTTCTTC. Drawing the rest from reference TRBV9 and TRBJ2-1, the complete variable domain is DSGVTQTPKHLITATGQRVTLRCSPRSGDLSVYWYQQSLDQGLQFLIQYYNGEERAKGNILERFSAQQFPDLHSELNLSSLELGDSALYFCASSPQASGRGASYNEQFFGPGTRLTVL.

V gene TRBV6-1 combines with J gene TRBJ2-1, with 10 bases lining up with TRBD2. Germline CDR1 is MNHNS and CDR2 is SASEGT. This CDR3 is 18 amino acids long. V was clipped by 4 bases and J by 6 bases; unmatched bases: 15. CDR3 residues: CASSAPGTSVYRINEQFF. The CDR3, as DNA: TGTGCCAGCAGTGCGCCCGGGACTAGCGTCTACCGAATCAATGAGCAGTTCTTC.

In its sample, this clone was seen a few times. The rearrangement links TRBV6-1 to TRBJ2-7, with D possibly TRBD1 on 5 matching bases. This CDR3 region has 13 residues. Germline CDR1 is MNHNS and CDR2 is SASEGT. The V and J ends lost 10 bases and 4 bases respectively, with 17 bases between them. CDR3 protein: CATLPTGSYEQYF. CDR3 bases: TGTGCCACCCTGCCCACAGGAAGTTACGAGCAGTACTTC.

The V call is TRBV27, the J call TRBJ2-1; 7 bases map to TRBD2. The CDR3 has 15 amino acids. The germline V gene has CDR1 MNHEY and CDR2 SMNVEV (reference sequence). Unmatched junction bases numbered 5, after V lost 6 bases and J lost 0 bases. The CDR3 protein is CASSRTSASYNEQFF. The CDR3 DNA reads TGTGCCAGCAGCAGAACTAGCGCCTCCTACAATGAGCAGTTCTTC.

The genes are TRBV7-6 and TRBJ1-5; 7 positions agree with TRBD1. Trimming cost V 4 bases and J 4 bases; bases outside gene matches: 4. This CDR3 is 14 amino acids long. CDR1 and CDR2 from the germline V gene are SGHVS and FNYEAQ. The chain's CDR3 is CASSSDRYNQPQHF. The CDR3 DNA reads TGTGCCAGCAGCTCGGACAGGTATAATCAGCCCCAGCATTTT. The full variable domain, with the rest looked up from reference TRBV7-6 and TRBJ1-5, is GAGVSQSPRYKVTKRGQDVALRCDPISGHVSLYWYRQALGQGPEFLTYFNYEAQQDKSGLPNDRFSAERPEGSISTLTIQRTEQRDSAMYRCASSSDRYNQPQHFGDGTRLSIL.

The V call is TRBV6-1, the J call TRBJ2-3; 7 nucleotides align to TRBD1. The CDR3 runs 15 residues. V shed 7 bases and J 0 bases; nucleotides not matched to a gene: 7. CDR1 and CDR2 (germline): MNHNS, SASEGT. CDR3 amino acids: CASKVTGASTDTQYF. The CDR3 DNA reads as TGTGCCAGCAAAGTTACAGGGGCTAGCACAGATACGCAGTATTTT.

V is TRBV25-1 and J is TRBJ1-1, with 9 bases fitting TRBD1. V trimming: 3 bases; J trimming: 3 bases; junction bases outside the gene matches: 11. The CDR3 covers 17 residues. Per germline, CDR1 MGHDK and CDR2 SYGVNS. The CDR3 loop is CASSEDGTGPMDTEAFF. The CDR3 region has the DNA TGTGCCAGCAGTGAGGATGGGACAGGGCCTATGGACACTGAAGCTTTCTTT.

This rearrangement joins TRBV5-1 to TRBJ2-1; D may be TRBD2 (5 bases). The germline CDR1 and CDR2 sequences are SGHRS and YFSETQ. This CDR3 spans 15 amino acids. The V and J ends lost 5 bases and 0 bases respectively, with 12 bases between them. The CDR3 is CASSREGLSYNEQFF. The CDR3 DNA is TGCGCCAGCAGTCGAGAGGGTCTCTCCTACAATGAGCAGTTCTTC.

In DNA, the CDR3 is TGTGCCAGCAAAAAACAGGAACTCAGGGGTCAGCCCCAGCATTTT. Encoded protein: CASKKQELRGQPQHF. This chain connects TRBV28 to TRBJ1-5; possible D gene TRBD1, 6 bases. The CDR3 runs 15 residues. The germline V and J ends were trimmed by 7 bases and 6 bases, with 19 bases remaining between them. CDR1 and CDR2 from the germline V gene are MDHEN and SYDVKM.

The chain is built from TRBV27 and TRBJ2-3; D is perhaps TRBD1 (5 bases). The CDR3 covers 16 residues. Trimming cost V 5 bases and J 0 bases, with 15 bases left between them. Germline loops: CDR1 MNHEY, CDR2 SMNVEV (reference sequence). CDR3 nucleotides: TGTGCCAGCAGTAGCCAATCGACAGCTAGCACAGATACGCAGTATTTT. Translating gives CASSSQSTASTDTQYF.

This sequence joins TRBV29-1 and TRBJ1-4; no clear D gene. The V and J ends lost 4 bases and 5 bases respectively, with 8 bases between them. This CDR3 has 12 residues. The germline V gene encodes CDR1 SQVTM and CDR2 ANQGSEA. CDR3 sequence (DNA): TGCAGCGTTGGAGGTGTAAATGAAAAACTGTTTTTT. Its protein product is CSVGGVNEKLFF.

The chain employs TRBV11-2 and TRBJ2-2; the D gene is possibly TRBD1 (6 bases). The germline V and J ends were trimmed by 2 bases and 1 base, with 8 bases remaining between them. Per the germline V gene, CDR1 is SGHAT and CDR2 is FQNNGV. The CDR3 runs to 15 residues. CDR3 residues: CASSLWGQNTGELFF. The DNA for the CDR3 is TGTGCCAGCAGCTTATGGGGACAGAACACCGGGGAGCTGTTTTTT.

The J gene is TRBJ2-1, the V gene TRBV11-3, with 11 nucleotides matching TRBD2. V shed 5 bases and J 4 bases; nucleotides not matched to a gene: 7. Germline V gene sequence: CDR1 SGHNT, CDR2 YENEEA. CDR3 length: 16 residues. The CDR3 sequence: CASSKTGTSGYNEQFF. CDR3 DNA sequence: TGTGCCAGCAGCAAAACCGGGACTAGCGGTTACAATGAGCAGTTCTTC.